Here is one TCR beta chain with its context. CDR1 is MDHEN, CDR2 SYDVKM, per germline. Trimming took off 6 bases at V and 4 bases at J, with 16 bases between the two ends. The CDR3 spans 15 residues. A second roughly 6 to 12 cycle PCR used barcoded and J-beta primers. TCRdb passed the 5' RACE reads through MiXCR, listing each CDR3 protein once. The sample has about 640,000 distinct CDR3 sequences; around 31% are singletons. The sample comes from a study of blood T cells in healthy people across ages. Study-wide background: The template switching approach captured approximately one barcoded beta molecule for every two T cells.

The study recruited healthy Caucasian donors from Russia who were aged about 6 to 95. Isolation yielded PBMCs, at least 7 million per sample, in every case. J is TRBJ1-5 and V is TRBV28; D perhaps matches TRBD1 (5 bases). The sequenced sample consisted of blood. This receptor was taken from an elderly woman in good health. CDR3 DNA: TGTGCCAGCAGCGTAATCGGGGGAACGAATCAGCCCCAGCATTTT. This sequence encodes CASSVIGGTNQPQHF. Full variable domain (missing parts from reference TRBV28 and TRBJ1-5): DVKVTQSSRYLVKRTGEKVFLECVQDMDHENMFWYRQDPGLGLRLIYFSYDVKMKEKGDIPEGYSVSREKKERFSLILESASTNQTSMYLCASSVIGGTNQPQHFGDGTRLSIL.